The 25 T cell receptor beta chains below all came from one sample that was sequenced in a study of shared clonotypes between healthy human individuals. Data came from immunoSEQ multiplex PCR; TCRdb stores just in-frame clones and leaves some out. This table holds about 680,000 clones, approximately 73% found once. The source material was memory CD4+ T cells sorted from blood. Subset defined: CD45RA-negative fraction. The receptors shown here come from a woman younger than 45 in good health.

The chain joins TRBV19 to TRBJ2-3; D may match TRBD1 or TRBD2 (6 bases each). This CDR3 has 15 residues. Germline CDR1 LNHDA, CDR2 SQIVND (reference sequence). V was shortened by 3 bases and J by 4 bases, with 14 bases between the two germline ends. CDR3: CASSIRPGAPDTQYF. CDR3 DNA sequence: TGTGCCAGTAGTATTCGCCCGGGGGCCCCAGATACGCAGTATTTT.

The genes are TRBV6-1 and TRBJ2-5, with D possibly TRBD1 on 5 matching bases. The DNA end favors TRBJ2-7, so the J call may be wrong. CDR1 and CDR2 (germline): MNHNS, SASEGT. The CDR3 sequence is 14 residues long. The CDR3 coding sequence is TGTGCCAGTCACCCGGGCGACAGCTCCTACGAGCAGTACTTC. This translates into CASHPGDSSYEQYF.

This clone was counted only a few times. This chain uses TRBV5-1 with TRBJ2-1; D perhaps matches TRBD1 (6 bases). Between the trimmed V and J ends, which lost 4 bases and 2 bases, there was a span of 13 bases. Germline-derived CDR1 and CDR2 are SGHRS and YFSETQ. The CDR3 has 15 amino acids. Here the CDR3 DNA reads TGCGCCAGCAGCCCTGACAGGCCAGCCTACAATGAGCAGTTCTTC. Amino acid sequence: CASSPDRPAYNEQFF. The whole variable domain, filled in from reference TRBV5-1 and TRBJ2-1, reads KAGVTQTPRYLIKTRGQQVTLSCSPISGHRSVSWYQQTPGQGLQFLFEYFSETQRNKGNFPGRFSGRQFSNSRSEMNVSTLELGDSALYLCASSPDRPAYNEQFFGPGTRLTVL.

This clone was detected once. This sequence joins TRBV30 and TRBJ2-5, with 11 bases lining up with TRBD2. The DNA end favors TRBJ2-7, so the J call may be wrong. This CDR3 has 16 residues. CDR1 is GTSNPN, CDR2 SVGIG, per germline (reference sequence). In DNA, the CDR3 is TGTGCCTGGATCCCCCAGGGGGGACTAGCGGTCTACGAGCAGTACTTC. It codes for CAWIPQGGLAVYEQYF.

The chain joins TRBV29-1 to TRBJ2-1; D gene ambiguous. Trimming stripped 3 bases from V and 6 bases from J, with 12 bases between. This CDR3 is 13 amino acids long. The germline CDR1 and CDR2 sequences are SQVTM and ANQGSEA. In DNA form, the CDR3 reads TGCAGCGTTGAGGATTACTTGGGCAATGAGCAGTTCTTC. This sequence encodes CSVEDYLGNEQFF.

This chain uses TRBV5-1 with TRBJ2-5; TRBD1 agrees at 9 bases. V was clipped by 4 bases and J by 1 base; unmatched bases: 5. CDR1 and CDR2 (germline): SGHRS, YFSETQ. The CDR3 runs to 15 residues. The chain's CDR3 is CASSPGQGSQETQYF. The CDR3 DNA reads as TGCGCCAGCAGCCCGGGACAGGGCTCCCAAGAGACCCAGTACTTC. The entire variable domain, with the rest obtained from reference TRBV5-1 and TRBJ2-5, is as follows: KAGVTQTPRYLIKTRGQQVTLSCSPISGHRSVSWYQQTPGQGLQFLFEYFSETQRNKGNFPGRFSGRQFSNSRSEMNVSTLELGDSALYLCASSPGQGSQETQYFGPGTRLLVL.

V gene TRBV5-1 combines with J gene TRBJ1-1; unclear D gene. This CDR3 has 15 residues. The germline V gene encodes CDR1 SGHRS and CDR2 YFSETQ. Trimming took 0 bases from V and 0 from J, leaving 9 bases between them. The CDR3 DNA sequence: TGCGCCAGCAGCTTGGCCGGTCGGATGAACACTGAAGCTTTCTTT. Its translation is CASSLAGRMNTEAFF.

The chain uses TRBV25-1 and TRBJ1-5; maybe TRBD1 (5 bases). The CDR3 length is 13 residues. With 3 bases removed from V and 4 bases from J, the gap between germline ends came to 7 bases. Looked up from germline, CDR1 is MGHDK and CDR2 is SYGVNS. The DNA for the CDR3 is TGTGCCAGCAGTGATGGGGGAAATCAGCCCCAGCATTTT. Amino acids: CASSDGGNQPQHF.

The CDR3 region has the DNA TGTGCCAGCAGCTTAGATTCAGGGCCGGGAACTGAAGCTTTCTTT. It specifies CASSLDSGPGTEAFF. The chain carries TRBV7-6 and TRBJ1-1; maybe TRBD1 (5 bases). The CDR3 length is 15 residues. V was cut by 1 base and J by 5 bases, with 14 bases left in between. Germline CDR1 and CDR2: SGHVS and FNYEAQ.

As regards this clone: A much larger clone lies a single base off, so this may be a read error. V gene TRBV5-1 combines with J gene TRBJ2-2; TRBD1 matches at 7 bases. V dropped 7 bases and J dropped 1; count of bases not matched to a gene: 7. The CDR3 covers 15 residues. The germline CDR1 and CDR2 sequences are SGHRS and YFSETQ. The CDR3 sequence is CASGPGTENTGELFF. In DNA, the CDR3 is TGCGCCAGCGGCCCCGGGACAGAGAACACCGGGGAGCTGTTTTTT.

The CDR3 protein is CASRKAGVSYNEQFF. Here the CDR3 DNA reads TGTGCCAGTAGGAAAGCGGGAGTATCATACAATGAGCAGTTCTTC. The chain links TRBV19 to TRBJ2-1; the match to TRBD2 covers 8 bases. V gave up 6 bases and J gave up 4 bases; unmatched junction bases: 8. Germline V lookup: CDR1 LNHDA, CDR2 SQIVND (reference sequence). The CDR3 extends over 15 amino acids.

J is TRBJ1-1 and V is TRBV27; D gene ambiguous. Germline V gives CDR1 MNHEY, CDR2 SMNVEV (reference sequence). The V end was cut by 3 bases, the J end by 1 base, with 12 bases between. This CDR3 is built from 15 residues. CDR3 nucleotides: TGTGCCAGCAGTTTCTCTGGGTATGGGAACACTGAAGCTTTCTTT. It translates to CASSFSGYGNTEAFF.

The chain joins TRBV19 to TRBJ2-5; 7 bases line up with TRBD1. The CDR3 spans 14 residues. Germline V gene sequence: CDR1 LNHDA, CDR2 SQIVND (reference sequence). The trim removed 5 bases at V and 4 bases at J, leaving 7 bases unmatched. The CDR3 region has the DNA TGTGCCAGTAGTTCCCCGACAGGGCCAGAGACCCAGTACTTC. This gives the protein CASSSPTGPETQYF.

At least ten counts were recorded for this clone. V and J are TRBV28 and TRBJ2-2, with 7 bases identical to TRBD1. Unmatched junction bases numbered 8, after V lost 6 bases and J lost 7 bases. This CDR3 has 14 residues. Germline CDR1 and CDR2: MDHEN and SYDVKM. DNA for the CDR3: TGTGCCAGCAGCCGTGGACAGGACGTCGGGGAGCTGTTTTTT. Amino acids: CASSRGQDVGELFF.

In DNA, the CDR3 is TGTGCCAGCAGTTTCACAGGGGTTCCTAATGAAAAACTGTTTTTT. Translated, it gives CASSFTGVPNEKLFF. This rearrangement joins TRBV28 to TRBJ1-4, with 7 bases lining up with TRBD1. In germline, CDR1 is MDHEN, CDR2 SYDVKM. With 3 bases clipped from V and 3 bases from J, the junction kept 4 bases outside the gene matches. The CDR3 is 15 amino acids.

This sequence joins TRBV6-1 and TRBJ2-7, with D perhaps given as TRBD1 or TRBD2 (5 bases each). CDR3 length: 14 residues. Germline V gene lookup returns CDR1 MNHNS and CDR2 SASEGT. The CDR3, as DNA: TGTGCTGGAAGAGGGGACCCGAGCTCCTACGAGCAGTACTTC. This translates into CAGRGDPSSYEQYF.

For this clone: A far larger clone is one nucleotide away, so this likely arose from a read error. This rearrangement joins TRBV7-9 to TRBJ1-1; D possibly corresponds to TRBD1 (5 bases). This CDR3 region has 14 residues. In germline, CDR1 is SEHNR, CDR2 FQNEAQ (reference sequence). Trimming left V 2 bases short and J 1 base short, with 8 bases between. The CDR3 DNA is TGTGCCAGCAGCTTACAGGGCCGGAACACTGAAGCTTTCTTT. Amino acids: CASSLQGRNTEAFF.

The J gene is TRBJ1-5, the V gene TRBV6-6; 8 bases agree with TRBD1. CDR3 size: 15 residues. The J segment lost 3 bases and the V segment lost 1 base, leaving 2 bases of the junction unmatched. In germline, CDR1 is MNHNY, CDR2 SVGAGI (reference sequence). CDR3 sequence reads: CASSYLGQDNQPQHF. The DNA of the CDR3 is TGTGCCAGCAGTTACTTGGGACAGGACAATCAGCCCCAGCATTTT.

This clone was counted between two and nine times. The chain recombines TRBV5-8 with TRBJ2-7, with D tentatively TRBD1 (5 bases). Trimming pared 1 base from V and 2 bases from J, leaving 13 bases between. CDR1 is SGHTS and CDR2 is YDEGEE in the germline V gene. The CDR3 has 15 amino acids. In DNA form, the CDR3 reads TGTGCCAGCAGCTTGACAGGACAAAGGACCTACGAGCAGTACTTC. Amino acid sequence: CASSLTGQRTYEQYF.

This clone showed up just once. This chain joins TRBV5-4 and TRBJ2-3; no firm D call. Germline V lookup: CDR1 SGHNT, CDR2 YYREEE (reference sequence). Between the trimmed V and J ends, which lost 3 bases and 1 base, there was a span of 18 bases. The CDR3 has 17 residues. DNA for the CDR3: TGTGCCAGCAGCTCCGTGGCCGGAGTTTCTCGCACAGATACGCAGTATTTT. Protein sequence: CASSSVAGVSRTDTQYF.

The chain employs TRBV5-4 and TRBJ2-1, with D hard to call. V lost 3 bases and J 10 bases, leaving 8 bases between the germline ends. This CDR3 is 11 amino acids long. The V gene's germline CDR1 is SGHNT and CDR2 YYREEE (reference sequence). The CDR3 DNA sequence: TGTGCCAGCAGCTCGAACTCAGAGCAGTTCTTC. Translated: CASSSNSEQFF.

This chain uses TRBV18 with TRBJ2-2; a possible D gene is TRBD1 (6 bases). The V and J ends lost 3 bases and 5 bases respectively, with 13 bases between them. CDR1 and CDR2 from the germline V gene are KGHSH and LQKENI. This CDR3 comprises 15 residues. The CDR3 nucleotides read TGTGCCAGCTCACCTGATACAGGGCTGACCGGGGAGCTGTTTTTT. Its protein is CASSPDTGLTGELFF.

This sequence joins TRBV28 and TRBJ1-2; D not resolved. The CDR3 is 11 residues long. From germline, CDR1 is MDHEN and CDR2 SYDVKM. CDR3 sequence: CAASQNYGYTF. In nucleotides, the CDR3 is TGTGCGGCATCCCAGAACTATGGCTACACCTTC.

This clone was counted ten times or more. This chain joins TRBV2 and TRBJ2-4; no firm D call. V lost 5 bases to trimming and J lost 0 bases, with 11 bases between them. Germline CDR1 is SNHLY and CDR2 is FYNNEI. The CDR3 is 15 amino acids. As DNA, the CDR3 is TGTGCCAGCAGTTCACAGATGGGAGCCAAAAACATTCAGTACTTC. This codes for CASSSQMGAKNIQYF. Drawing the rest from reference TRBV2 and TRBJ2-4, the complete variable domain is EPEVTQTPSHQVTQMGQEVILRCVPISNHLYFYWYRQILGQKVEFLVSFYNNEISEKSEIFDDQFSVERPDGSNFTLKIRSTKLEDSAMYFCASSSQMGAKNIQYFGAGTRLSVL.

The CDR3 protein is CASSVTGTGTDTQYF. The CDR3 DNA reads TGCGCCAGCAGCGTAACCGGGACAGGCACAGATACGCAGTATTTT. The chain combines TRBV5-1 with TRBJ2-3, with TRBD1 identical over 7 bases. V dropped 4 bases and J dropped 1; count of bases not matched to a gene: 6. Germline lookup yields CDR1 SGHRS and CDR2 YFSETQ. CDR3 length: 15 residues.